One sample yielded the 4 T cell receptor beta chains listed below, sequenced in a study of cytomegalovirus exposure and HLA in healthy donors. With 60 Vbeta and 13 Jbeta primers, the PCR was carried out. Profiling relied on immunoSEQ multiplex PCR, and the TCRdb table lists in-frame clones only, not all of them. This sample has 65,000 to 95,000 clones, with more than 60% found just once. Sample: PBMCs. The receptor source for this set is a male donor in good health and CMV-seropositive.

Here the CDR3 DNA reads TGTGCCAGCAGCTCACCCCAGGGTAGGAACACTGAAGCTTTCTTT. Translated: CASSSPQGRNTEAFF. This chain connects TRBV7-9 to TRBJ1-1; tentative D call: TRBD1 (5 bases). The ends were cut back, 4 bases at V and 1 base at J, with 13 bases in the middle. There are 15 residues in the CDR3. CDR1 and CDR2 from the germline V gene are SEHNR and FQNEAQ (reference sequence).

This clone was detected only once. The chain has TRBV19 and TRBJ2-1; a weak D match, TRBD2 (5 bases). V lost 6 bases and J lost 5, with 11 bases in between. Germline CDR1 and CDR2: LNHDA and SQIVND (reference sequence). CDR3 length: 13 residues. The CDR3 is CASSPSLNNEQFF. In nucleotides, the CDR3 is TGTGCCAGTAGCCCTAGCCTAAACAATGAGCAGTTCTTC.

This chain uses TRBV6-1 with TRBJ2-1; D perhaps matches TRBD2 (6 bases). The germline V and J ends were trimmed by 1 base and 2 bases, with 12 bases remaining between them. The germline V gene encodes CDR1 MNHNS and CDR2 SASEGT. There are 16 residues in the CDR3. The CDR3 reads CASSEVLTGAYNEQFF. The CDR3 bases are TGTGCCAGCAGTGAAGTCTTGACGGGAGCCTACAATGAGCAGTTCTTC.

This rearrangement joins TRBV27 to TRBJ1-5, with 8 bases matching TRBD1. Germline V gives CDR1 MNHEY, CDR2 SMNVEV (reference sequence). V was clipped by 6 bases and J by 9 bases; unmatched bases: 4. The CDR3 is 12 amino acids. The CDR3 sequence: CASSLTGGPQHF. CDR3 in DNA: TGTGCCAGCAGCTTAACAGGGGGGCCCCAGCATTTT.